This TCR beta chain stems from a study of cytomegalovirus exposure and HLA in healthy donors (dated by TCRdb to the late 2010s). For the study in its entirety: The 650 to 800 repertoires of the first cohort and the roughly 120 validation repertoires were produced on the same platform, according to a later analysis. The study was designed to test whether signatures of past pathogen exposure could be identified by cataloging public T cell receptors. A separate validation cohort of approximately 120 different subjects was used in addition to the roughly 700-subject first cohort. To predict cytomegalovirus infection status, the study combined high-throughput TCR immunosequencing, statistical association of individual TCRs with disease status, and machine learning.

The library was produced with the immunoSEQ multiplex PCR assay. Per the original workflow: A statistical classification framework was developed to diagnose cytomegalovirus status using the catalog of TCR beta chain sequences. The table was pulled from immuneACCESS by TCRdb, which kept in-frame rearrangements only. Such tables lose some clones; where checked, under half of the loss comes from unresolved V genes, and the rest has no known cause. D and trimming were read from the DNA, whereas the V and J calls and clone size are those reported in that table. Within this sample are more than 100,000 clones, with approximately 87% of them counted one time only. Over 6% of the sample is held by the ten biggest clonotypes. The donors were included in the validation cohort of 120 subjects, a group kept apart from the approximately 650-subject first cohort. Overall study results and their limits: Most TCR sequences were observed very rarely across donors, whereas some public TCRs were present in many individuals. The authors suggested that the approach could potentially be extended to other disease states and immunological phenotypes. In both the original and validation cohorts, the classifier was reported to diagnose cytomegalovirus status with high specificity and sensitivity. The study listed 150 to 200 TCR beta chains as associated with cytomegalovirus. Of the cluster scores, about 94% were above 0 in a later analysis, which found that TCRs clustered in the first cohort also tended to co-occur in the 120 or so validation repertoires. A later analysis lacked HLA typing for the validation cohort, so it scored co-occurrence in that cohort across all 110 or so repertoires. In vitro tests confirmed that a few of the cytomegalovirus-associated TCR beta chains recognize cytomegalovirus antigens.

Concerning this clone itself: There is no known antigen for this receptor. No base qualities exist here, and no much larger clone lies one base off it.

CDR3 length: 14 amino acids, cysteine to phenylalanine. The only DNA kept is the CDR3, 42 bases in frame from the first base. CDR1 KGHSH and CDR2 LQKENI are derived from the germline V gene. Ends trimmed: V by 3 bases, J by 4 bases; bases unmatched to a gene: 1. The chain is assembled from TRBV18 and TRBJ2-4; 9 junctional bases match TRBD2. Material: PBMCs. This clonotype was obtained from a woman aged 18-29 years in good health and CMV-seropositive. The nucleotides read TGTGCCAGCTCACCCGCGGGGGGGAAAAACATTCAGTACTTC. It is translated as CASSPAGGKNIQYF.